Listed below are T cell receptor beta chains from one sample, sequenced in a study of blood T cell repertoires in COVID-19. Libraries were prepared by immunoSEQ multiplex PCR; TCRdb keeps only in-frame clonotypes and omits some of them. Of 95,000 to 100,000 clones listed, roughly 80% are singletons. The sample consisted of peripheral blood. The receptors shown here come from a woman over 75 with acute or convalescent COVID-19. The CDR3 runs from the conserved cysteine through the conserved F or W. D genes are given only for firm matches. Only some rows state a clone size, as once, few, many or a class for expanded clones.

>TRBJ1-1|TRBD1|TRBV9|-
CASSVAPGFGTGGCTEAFF
TGTGCCAGCAGCGTTGCCCCCGGCTTTGGGACAGGGGGTTGCACTGAAGCTTTCTTT
>TRBJ1-6|-|TRBV2|-
CASNSGTNSPLHF
TGTGCCAGCAATTCCGGGACAAATTCACCCCTCCACTTT
>TRBJ1-6|-|TRBV20-1|few
CSASPGNNSPLHF
TGCAGTGCTAGTCCAGGGAATAATTCACCCCTCCACTTT
>TRBJ1-2|TRBD1|TRBV4-3|-
CASSDRGDGYTF
TGCGCCAGCAGTGACAGGGGGGATGGCTACACCTTC
>TRBJ1-1|-|TRBV6-2/TRBV6-3|-
CASSLQGFDTEAFF
TGTGCCAGCAGTCTACAGGGATTTGACACTGAAGCTTTCTTT
>TRBJ1-5|-|TRBV6-5|-
CASSTDNSNQPQHF
TGTGCCAGCAGTACGGACAATAGCAATCAGCCCCAGCATTTT
>TRBJ1-2|-|TRBV12-5|-
CASGLTTGGYTF
TGTGCTAGTGGTTTGACAACAGGGGGCTACACCTTC
>TRBJ1-2|-|TRBV28|-
CASSLERLPASGYTF
TGTGCCAGCAGTTTAGAACGCCTACCTGCTAGTGGCTACACCTTC
>TRBJ1-2|-|TRBV25-1|once
CASSEGGGYGYTF
TGTGCCAGCAGTGAGGGGGGGGGCTATGGCTACACCTTC
>TRBJ2-4|-|TRBV28|-
CASSLLLDMRVAKNIQYF
TGTGCCAGCAGTTTATTGCTGGACATGCGTGTAGCCAAAAACATTCAGTACTTC
>TRBJ2-5|-|TRBV10-1|-
CASSESRASRRQETQYF
TGCGCCAGCAGTGAGTCGAGGGCTAGCAGAAGGCAAGAGACCCAGTACTTC
>TRBJ1-4|-|TRBV5-4|-
CASSPGGSQENEKLFF
TGTGCCAGCAGCCCCGGGGGAAGTCAAGAGAATGAAAAACTGTTTTTT
>TRBJ2-3|TRBD1|TRBV19|-
CATKGGGTGLSSDTQYF
TGTGCCACCAAAGGTGGGGGGACAGGGTTGTCCTCGGATACGCAGTATTTT
>TRBJ2-4|-|TRBV9|-
CASSGGDSLAKNIQYF
TGTGCCAGCAGCGGGGGGGACAGCCTAGCCAAAAACATTCAGTACTTC
>TRBJ2-5|-|TRBV6-6|-
CASSQRDGQGLETQYF
TGTGCCAGCAGTCAACGGGACGGCCAGGGGTTAGAGACCCAGTACTTC
>TRBJ2-3|-|TRBV5-1|-
CASSPQEGGGTDTQYF
TGCGCCAGCAGCCCCCAGGAAGGGGGGGGCACAGATACGCAGTATTTT
>TRBJ2-1|-|TRBV6-5|-
CASSRENEQFF
TGTGCCAGCAGCCGAGAAAATGAGCAGTTCTTC
>TRBJ2-5|TRBD2|TRBV5-4|few
CASSIGLAGKETQYF
TGTGCCAGCAGCATCGGACTAGCGGGCAAAGAGACCCAGTACTTC
>TRBJ1-1|TRBD1|TRBV6-5|-
CASRATGVNTEAFF
TGTGCCAGCAGAGCGACAGGGGTTAACACTGAAGCTTTCTTT
>TRBJ2-3|TRBD2|TRBV15|-
CATSRDRAGANTDTQYF
TGTGCCACCAGCAGAGATCGAGCGGGGGCCAATACAGATACGCAGTATTTT
>TRBJ2-7|-|TRBV28|-
CASSLWIWGRERSYEQYF
TGTGCCAGCAGTTTATGGATCTGGGGCAGGGAACGCTCCTACGAGCAGTACTTC
>TRBJ2-1|TRBD1|TRBV29-1|-
CSVSWTGPNEQFF
TGCAGCGTTTCGTGGACAGGGCCAAATGAGCAGTTCTTC
>TRBJ2-7|TRBD1|TRBV7-2|-
CASSSALLGAGGSYEQYF
TGTGCCAGCAGCTCCGCACTGCTGGGGGCAGGGGGATCCTACGAGCAGTACTTC
>TRBJ1-6|-|TRBV4-1|-
CASSQHWTRGPTPLHF
TGCGCCAGCAGCCAACATTGGACCAGGGGTCCTACCCCCCTCCACTTT
>TRBJ1-1|-|TRBV6-5|-
CASSYSLRTEAFF
TGTGCCAGCAGTTACTCGCTGAGGACTGAAGCTTTCTTT
>TRBJ2-2|TRBD1|TRBV7-9|-
CASQADRATGELFF
TGTGCCAGCCAAGCGGACAGGGCCACCGGGGAGCTGTTTTTT